This TCR beta chain was observed in a study of beta chain features in type 1 diabetes. Notes on the study in general: More deletions and fewer insertions at VDJ junctions were found in patients with type 1 diabetes. In every one of the four CD4+ subsets, TCRB CDR3s were moderately but significantly shorter in Type 1 diabetes patients.

A note on this clone: The antigen is unknown.

Donors contributed one heparinised blood draw apiece, averaging about 100 mL. What was sequenced were expressed TCRB transcripts, since all of the isolated RNA had been reverse transcribed. Sequencing was performed with immunoSEQ multiplex PCR; in TCRdb, only in-frame clones are kept and a portion is missing. Of more than 250,000 clones listed, roughly 20% were seen once; the top ten hold about 0.027%. The CDR3 is 13 amino acids. Germline CDR1 is SGHNT and CDR2 is YYREEE (reference sequence). The ends were cut back, 2 bases at V and 5 bases at J, with 10 bases in the middle. The sequencing sample was made of naive CD4+ T cells from blood. The source is a woman between 40 and 50 years old with type 1 diabetes. The rearrangement uses TRBV5-4 and TRBJ2-5; D is unclear. The CDR3 DNA reads TGTGCCAGCAGCTTCAACGGAGTGGAGACCCAGTACTTC. It is translated as CASSFNGVETQYF.